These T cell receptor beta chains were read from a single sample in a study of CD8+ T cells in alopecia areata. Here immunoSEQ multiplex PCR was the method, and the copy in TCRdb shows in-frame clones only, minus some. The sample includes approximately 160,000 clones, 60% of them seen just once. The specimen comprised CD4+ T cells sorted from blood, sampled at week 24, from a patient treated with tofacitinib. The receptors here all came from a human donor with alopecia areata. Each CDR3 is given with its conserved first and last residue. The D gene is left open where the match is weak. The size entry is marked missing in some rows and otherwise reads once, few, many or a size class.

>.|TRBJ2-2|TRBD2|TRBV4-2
TGTGCCAGCAGCCAAGATATGGGACTAGTTCCCGGGGAGCTGTTTTTT
CASSQDMGLVPGELFF
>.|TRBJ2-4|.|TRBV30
TGTGCCTGCCGGGACATAGCCAAAAACATTCAGTACTTC
CACRDIAKNIQYF
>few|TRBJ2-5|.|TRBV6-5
TGTGCCAGCAGTTCCCCCGGGACATATCAAGAGACCCAGTACTTC
CASSSPGTYQETQYF
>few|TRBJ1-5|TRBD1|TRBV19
TGTGCCAGTAGTACTTCTCGACAGGGGAATCAGCCCCAGCATTTT
CASSTSRQGNQPQHF
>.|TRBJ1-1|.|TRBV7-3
TGTGCCAGCAGCCCAGGACCGAGGAACACTGAAGCTTTCTTT
CASSPGPRNTEAFF
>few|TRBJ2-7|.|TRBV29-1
TGCAGCGTTGAAAACCCGGGCCAAAAAGCAGGCGAGCAGTACTTC
CSVENPGQKAGEQYF
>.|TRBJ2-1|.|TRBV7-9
TGTGCCAGCAGCTTAGTAGGTGATGAGCAGTTCTTC
CASSLVGDEQFF
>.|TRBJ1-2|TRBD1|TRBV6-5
TGTGCCAGCAGTCGGACAGGGAGCTATGGCTACACCTTC
CASSRTGSYGYTF
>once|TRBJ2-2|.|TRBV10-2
TGCGCCAGCGAGGCCAGCCGAAAGGGCACCGGGGAGCTGTTTTTT
CASEASRKGTGELFF
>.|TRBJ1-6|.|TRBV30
TGTGCCTGGAGTGTATTGACAGCGCAACGGTCACCCCTCCACTTT
CAWSVLTAQRSPLHF
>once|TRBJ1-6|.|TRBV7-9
TGTGCCAGCAGCTTAGCAGGCGCCAGCTCCTATAATTCACCCCTCCACTTT
CASSLAGASSYNSPLHF
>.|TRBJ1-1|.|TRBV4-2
TGTGCCAGCAGCCAAGGTAGTACGGGGAACACTGAAGCTTTCTTT
CASSQGSTGNTEAFF
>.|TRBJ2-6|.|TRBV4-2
TGTGCCAGCAGCCAGCTAACTCCAGGGGCAGGCGGACGGCTCTCTGGGGCCAACGTCCTGACTTTC
CASSQLTPGAGGRLSGANVLTF
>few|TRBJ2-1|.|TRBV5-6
TGTGCCAGCAGCCCCCAGACTAACCTCCTTGGCAATGAGCAGTTCTTC
CASSPQTNLLGNEQFF
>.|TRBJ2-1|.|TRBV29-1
TGCAGCGTTAGGCGGTTGCTGGGAGTCAATGAGCAGTTCTTC
CSVRRLLGVNEQFF
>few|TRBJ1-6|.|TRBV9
TGTGCCAGCACTCAGGGTCCGGATTCACCCCTCCACTTT
CASTQGPDSPLHF
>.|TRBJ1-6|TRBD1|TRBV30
TGTGCCTGGAGGGACAGGGGGTTGTCACCCCTCCACTTT
CAWRDRGLSPLHF
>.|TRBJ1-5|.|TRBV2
TGTGCCAGCAGTTCCATTAATCAGCCCCAGCATTTT
CASSSINQPQHF
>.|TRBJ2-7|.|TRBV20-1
TGCAGTGCTAACCCCTACGAGCAGTACTTC
CSANPYEQYF
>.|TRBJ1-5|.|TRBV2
TGTGCCAGCAGTGAGCTCTACAGTAATCAGCCCCAGCATTTT
CASSELYSNQPQHF
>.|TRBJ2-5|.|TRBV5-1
TGCGCCAGCAGCTCGGACCCGTCTCGAGAGATACAGTACTTC
CASSSDPSREIQYF
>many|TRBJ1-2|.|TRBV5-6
TGTGCCAGCAGCACCCGGACAGTTGAATCGGGCTACACCTTC
CASSTRTVESGYTF
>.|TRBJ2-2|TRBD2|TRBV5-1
TGCGCCAGCAGCCTGACTAGCGGCACCGGGGAGCTGTTTTTT
CASSLTSGTGELFF
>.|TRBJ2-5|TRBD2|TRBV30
TGTGCCTGGAGTGCCGGGACTAGAGGAGAGACCCAGTACTTC
CAWSAGTRGETQYF
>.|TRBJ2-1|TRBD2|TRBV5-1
TGCGCCAGCAGCTTAGAACCGGGACTAGCTTTTAATCTGTTCTTC
CASSLEPGLAFNLFF
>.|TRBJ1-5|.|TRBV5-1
TGCGCCAGCAGCTTGGAAGCAAATAGCAATCAGCCCCAGCATTTT
CASSLEANSNQPQHF
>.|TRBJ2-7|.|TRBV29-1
TGCAGCGGTGGAGAAGGCTACGAGCAGTACTTC
CSGGEGYEQYF
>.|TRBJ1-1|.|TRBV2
TGTGCCAGTTGGTACGAACACGCTGAAGCTTTCTTT
CASWYEHAEAFF
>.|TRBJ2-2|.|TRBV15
TGTGCCACCCCCGGAGGGCGGGCCGGGGAGCTGTTTTTT
CATPGGRAGELFF
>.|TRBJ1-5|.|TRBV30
TGTGCCTGGAGTGTAACAGACAATCAGCCCCAGCATTTT
CAWSVTDNQPQHF